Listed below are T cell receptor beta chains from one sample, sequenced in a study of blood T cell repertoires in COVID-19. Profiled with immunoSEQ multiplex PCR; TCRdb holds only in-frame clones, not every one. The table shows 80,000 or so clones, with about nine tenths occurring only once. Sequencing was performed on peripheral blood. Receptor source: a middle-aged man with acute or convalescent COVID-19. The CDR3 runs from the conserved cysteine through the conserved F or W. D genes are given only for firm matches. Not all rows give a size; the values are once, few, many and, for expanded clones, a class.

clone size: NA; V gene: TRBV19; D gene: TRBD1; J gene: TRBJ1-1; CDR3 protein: CASRDRRNREAFF; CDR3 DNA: TGTGCCAGTAGGGACAGGAGAAACCGTGAAGCTTTCTTT
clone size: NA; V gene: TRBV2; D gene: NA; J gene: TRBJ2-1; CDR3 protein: CASSPYREQFF; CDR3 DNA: TGTGCCAGCAGTCCCTATCGGGAGCAGTTCTTC
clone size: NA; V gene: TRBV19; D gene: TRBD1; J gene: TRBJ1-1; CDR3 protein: CASSGTGAMNTEAFF; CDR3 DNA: TGTGCCAGTAGTGGGACAGGGGCCATGAACACTGAAGCTTTCTTT
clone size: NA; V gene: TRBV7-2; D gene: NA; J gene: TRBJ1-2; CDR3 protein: CASSLIGHPPDGYTF; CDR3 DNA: TGTGCCAGCAGCTTAATCGGACATCCTCCAGATGGCTACACCTTC
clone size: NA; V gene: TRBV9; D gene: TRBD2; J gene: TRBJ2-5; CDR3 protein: CASSPRGAGGETQYF; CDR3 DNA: TGTGCCAGCAGCCCCCGTGGAGCGGGGGGGGAGACCCAGTACTTC
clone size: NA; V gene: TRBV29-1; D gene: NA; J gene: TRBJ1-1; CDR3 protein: CSAIMNTEAFF; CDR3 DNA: TGCAGCGCAATTATGAACACTGAAGCTTTCTTT
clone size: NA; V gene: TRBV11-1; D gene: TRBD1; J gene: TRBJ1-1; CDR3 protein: CASSPYMGQGETEAFF; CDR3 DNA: TGTGCCAGCAGCCCGTACATGGGACAGGGAGAAACTGAAGCTTTCTTT
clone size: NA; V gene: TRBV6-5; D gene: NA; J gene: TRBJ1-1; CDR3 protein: CASKRGGGGTEAFF; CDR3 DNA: TGTGCCAGCAAAAGGGGAGGCGGGGGCACTGAAGCTTTCTTT
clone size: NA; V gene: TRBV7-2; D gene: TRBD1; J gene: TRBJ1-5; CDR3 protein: CASSPGQGAISNQPQHF; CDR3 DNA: TGTGCCAGCAGCCCGGGACAGGGGGCGATTAGCAATCAGCCCCAGCATTTT
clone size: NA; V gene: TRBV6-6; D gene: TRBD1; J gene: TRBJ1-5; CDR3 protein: CASSYSGQGNQPQHF; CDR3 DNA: TGTGCCAGCAGTTACTCGGGACAGGGGAATCAGCCCCAGCATTTT
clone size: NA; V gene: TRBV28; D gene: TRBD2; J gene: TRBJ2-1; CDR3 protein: CASSLWTSGSYNEQFF; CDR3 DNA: TGTGCCAGCAGTTTATGGACTAGCGGGAGCTACAATGAGCAGTTCTTC
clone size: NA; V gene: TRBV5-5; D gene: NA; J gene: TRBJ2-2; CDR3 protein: CASSPDGVTGELFF; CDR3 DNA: TGTGCCAGCAGCCCCGACGGGGTAACCGGGGAGCTGTTTTTT
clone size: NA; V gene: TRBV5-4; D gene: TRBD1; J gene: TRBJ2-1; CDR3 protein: CASNRGDLSYNEQFF; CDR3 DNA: TGTGCCAGCAACAGGGGGGATCTCTCCTACAATGAGCAGTTCTTC
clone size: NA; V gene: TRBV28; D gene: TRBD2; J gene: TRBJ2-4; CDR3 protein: CASSPLGGGKNIQYF; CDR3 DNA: TGTGCCAGCAGCCCTTTGGGGGGGGGCAAAAACATTCAGTACTTC
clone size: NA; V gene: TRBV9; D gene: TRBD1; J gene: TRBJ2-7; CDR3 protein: CASSPRGDRVYEQYF; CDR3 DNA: TGTGCCAGCAGCCCCAGGGGGGACAGGGTATACGAGCAGTACTTC
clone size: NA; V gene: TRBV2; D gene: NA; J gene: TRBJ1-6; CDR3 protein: CASARTDNSPLHF; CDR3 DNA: TGTGCCAGCGCTCGAACGGATAATTCACCCCTCCACTTT
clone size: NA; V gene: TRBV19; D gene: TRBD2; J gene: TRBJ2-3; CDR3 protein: CASSFLTSGGTDTQYF; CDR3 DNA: TGTGCCAGTAGTTTCCTGACTAGCGGGGGAACAGATACGCAGTATTTT
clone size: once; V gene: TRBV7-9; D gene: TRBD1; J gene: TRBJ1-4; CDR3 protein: CASSPGTATNEKLFF; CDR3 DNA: TGTGCCAGCAGCCCAGGGACAGCAACTAATGAAAAACTGTTTTTT
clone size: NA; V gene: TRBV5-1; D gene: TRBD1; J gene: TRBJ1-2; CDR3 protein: CASSPGQGLDGYTF; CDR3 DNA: TGCGCCAGCAGCCCGGGACAGGGGTTAGATGGCTACACCTTC
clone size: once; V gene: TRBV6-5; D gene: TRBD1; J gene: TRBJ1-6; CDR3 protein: CASSYSLRQGRSPLHF; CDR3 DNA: TGTGCCAGCAGTTACTCGCTTAGACAGGGTAGATCACCCCTCCACTTT
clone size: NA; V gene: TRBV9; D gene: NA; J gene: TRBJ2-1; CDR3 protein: CASSRPAGNEQFF; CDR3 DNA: TGTGCCAGCAGCCGTCCAGCGGGCAATGAGCAGTTCTTC
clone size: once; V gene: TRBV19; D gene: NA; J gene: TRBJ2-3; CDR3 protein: CASSKFYPSDTQYF; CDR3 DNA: TGTGCCAGTAGTAAGTTCTACCCGAGCGATACGCAGTATTTT
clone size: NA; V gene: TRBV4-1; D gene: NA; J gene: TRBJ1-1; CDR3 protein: CASSRQRQRGGNTEAFF; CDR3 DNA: TGCGCCAGCAGCCGCCAAAGGCAACGGGGGGGAAACACTGAAGCTTTCTTT
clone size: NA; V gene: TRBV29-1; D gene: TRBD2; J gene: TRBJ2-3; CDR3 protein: CSVAGGAPDTQYF; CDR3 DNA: TGCAGCGTTGCCGGGGGGGCCCCAGATACGCAGTATTTT
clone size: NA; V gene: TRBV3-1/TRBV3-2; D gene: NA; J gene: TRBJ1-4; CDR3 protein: CASSLAGATNEKLFF; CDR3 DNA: TGTGCCAGCAGCCTCGCCGGTGCAACTAATGAAAAACTGTTTTTT
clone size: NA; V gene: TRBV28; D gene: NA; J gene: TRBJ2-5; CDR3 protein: CASSQLLSRETQYF; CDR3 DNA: TGTGCCAGCAGTCAATTATTAAGCAGGGAGACCCAGTACTTC
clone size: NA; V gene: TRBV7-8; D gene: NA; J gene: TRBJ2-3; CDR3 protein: CASSQPWGGARKDTQYF; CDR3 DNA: TGTGCCAGCAGCCAGCCTTGGGGGGGGGCGCGAAAGGATACGCAGTATTTT
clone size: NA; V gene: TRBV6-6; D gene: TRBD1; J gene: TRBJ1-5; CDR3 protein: CASSYPRGQSNQPQHF; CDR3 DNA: TGTGCCAGCAGTTACCCCAGGGGGCAAAGCAATCAGCCCCAGCATTTT
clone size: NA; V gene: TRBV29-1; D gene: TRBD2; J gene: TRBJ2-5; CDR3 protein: CSVISGRETQYF; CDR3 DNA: TGCAGCGTTATTAGCGGGAGGGAGACCCAGTACTTC
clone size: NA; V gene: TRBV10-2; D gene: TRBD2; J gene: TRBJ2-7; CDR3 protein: CASRGGLAGVYEQYF; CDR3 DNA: TGCGCCAGCAGGGGGGGACTAGCGGGAGTCTACGAGCAGTACTTC